This is a list of T cell receptor beta chains from one sample in a study of OX40 agonist ivuxolimab in advanced cancers. Method: immunoSEQ multiplex PCR; TCRdb's copy keeps in-frame clones and lacks some. The sample lists about 84,000 clones; 89% were seen once. The starting material was CD4+ or CD8+ T cells sorted from blood, obtained in a trial of the OX40 agonist ivuxolimab. These TCRs come from an adult with an advanced solid tumor such as melanoma, head and neck, liver or kidney cancer. Each CDR3 is given with its conserved first and last residue. The order of the fields is J gene, clone size, V gene, D gene, CDR3 DNA, CDR3 protein. The D gene is left open where the match is weak. The listing skips clone size in some rows; elsewhere it reads once, few, many or a size class.

j_call: TRBJ2-5
clone_size: -
v_call: TRBV19
d_call: -
cdr3_nt: TGTGCCAGTAGTGGCAGGGGCAACCAAGAGACCCAGTACTTC
cdr3_aa: CASSGRGNQETQYF

j_call: TRBJ2-7
clone_size: -
v_call: TRBV27
d_call: TRBD1
cdr3_nt: TGTGCCAGCCGGCGGGGGACAGGGGTCTACGAGCAGTACTTC
cdr3_aa: CASRRGTGVYEQYF

j_call: TRBJ1-5
clone_size: -
v_call: TRBV7-2
d_call: -
cdr3_nt: TGTGCCAGCAGCTTAGCGGGTAGGGGAAATCAGCCCCAGCATTTT
cdr3_aa: CASSLAGRGNQPQHF

j_call: TRBJ2-2
clone_size: -
v_call: TRBV7-9
d_call: TRBD2
cdr3_nt: TGTGCCAGCGCAGAGCGGGGGAGCACCGGGGAGCTGTTTTTT
cdr3_aa: CASAERGSTGELFF

j_call: TRBJ1-2
clone_size: -
v_call: TRBV7-2
d_call: -
cdr3_nt: TGTGCCAGCAGCACCCGCCAGGCGGGATGGGGATATAACTATGGCTACACCTTC
cdr3_aa: CASSTRQAGWGYNYGYTF

j_call: TRBJ2-1
clone_size: -
v_call: TRBV9
d_call: -
cdr3_nt: TGTGCCAGCAGCGACGACCCAACAGGGAAGCAGTTCTTC
cdr3_aa: CASSDDPTGKQFF

j_call: TRBJ1-1
clone_size: -
v_call: TRBV20-1
d_call: -
cdr3_nt: TGCAGTGCTAGAGCAGAGGAAGCTTTCTTT
cdr3_aa: CSARAEEAFF

j_call: TRBJ2-1
clone_size: -
v_call: TRBV30
d_call: -
cdr3_nt: TGTGCCTGGATGCGGGGTACCCCTTACAATGAGCAGTTCTTC
cdr3_aa: CAWMRGTPYNEQFF

j_call: TRBJ2-2
clone_size: -
v_call: TRBV10-3
d_call: TRBD2
cdr3_nt: TGTGCCATCAGATGGACTAGCGGGGGCCCCGGGACCGGGGAGCTGTTTTTT
cdr3_aa: CAIRWTSGGPGTGELFF

j_call: TRBJ2-7
clone_size: -
v_call: TRBV9
d_call: TRBD1
cdr3_nt: TGTGCCAGCAGTAAACAGGGGGCATCCTTCTACGAGCAGTACTTC
cdr3_aa: CASSKQGASFYEQYF

j_call: TRBJ2-2
clone_size: -
v_call: TRBV5-5
d_call: -
cdr3_nt: TGTGCCAGCAGCCAGGGGCAGCCTCACACCGGGGAGCTGTTTTTT
cdr3_aa: CASSQGQPHTGELFF

j_call: TRBJ2-3
clone_size: -
v_call: TRBV28
d_call: TRBD2
cdr3_nt: TGTGCCAGCAGTTTTTTTAGCGGGAGGCTGGATACGCAGTATTTT
cdr3_aa: CASSFFSGRLDTQYF

j_call: TRBJ1-2
clone_size: few
v_call: TRBV19
d_call: -
cdr3_nt: TGTGCCAGTAGTAGGGTTACAGGGAACTATGGCTACACCTTC
cdr3_aa: CASSRVTGNYGYTF

j_call: TRBJ2-7
clone_size: -
v_call: TRBV27
d_call: TRBD2
cdr3_nt: TGTGCCAGCAGTTTCAGACTAGCGGGAAGGCAGTACTTC
cdr3_aa: CASSFRLAGRQYF

j_call: TRBJ1-6
clone_size: -
v_call: TRBV5-5
d_call: -
cdr3_nt: TGTGCCAGCAGCCCGGCGACAGACGGTTCAGGATCACCCCTCCACTTT
cdr3_aa: CASSPATDGSGSPLHF

j_call: TRBJ2-6
clone_size: -
v_call: TRBV28
d_call: TRBD1
cdr3_nt: TGTGCCAGCAGTCATACAATAGGACAGGCGTACTCTGGGGCCAACGTCCTGACTTTC
cdr3_aa: CASSHTIGQAYSGANVLTF

j_call: TRBJ1-1
clone_size: -
v_call: TRBV5-4
d_call: -
cdr3_nt: TGTGCCAGCATCGACTCGGGACGGGACACTGAAGCTTTCTTT
cdr3_aa: CASIDSGRDTEAFF

j_call: TRBJ1-6
clone_size: -
v_call: TRBV19
d_call: -
cdr3_nt: TGTGCCAGTCGGACGCAGACCAATAATTCACCCCTCCACTTT
cdr3_aa: CASRTQTNNSPLHF

j_call: TRBJ2-6
clone_size: -
v_call: TRBV1
d_call: -
cdr3_nt: TGCACCAGCCAAAGTCGGGCCAACGTCCTGACTTTC
cdr3_aa: CTSQSRANVLTF

j_call: TRBJ1-2
clone_size: -
v_call: TRBV11-2
d_call: -
cdr3_nt: TGTGCCAGCAGCTTAGGCGGTGATTATGGCTACACCTTC
cdr3_aa: CASSLGGDYGYTF

j_call: TRBJ2-2
clone_size: -
v_call: TRBV7-3
d_call: TRBD1
cdr3_nt: TGTGCCAGCAGCTTTACCAGGGACAGGGAATTGGAAACCGGGGAGCTGTTTTTT
cdr3_aa: CASSFTRDRELETGELFF

j_call: TRBJ2-2
clone_size: -
v_call: TRBV11-3
d_call: -
cdr3_nt: TGTGCCAGCAGCTTAGTTAGTCAGGGCACCGGGGAGCTGTTTTTT
cdr3_aa: CASSLVSQGTGELFF

j_call: TRBJ1-1
clone_size: -
v_call: TRBV6-5
d_call: -
cdr3_nt: TGTGCCAGCAGTTATGATAGGGGGAACACTGAAGCTTTCTTT
cdr3_aa: CASSYDRGNTEAFF